These 17 T cell receptor beta chains originate from one sample sequenced in a study of shared clonotypes between healthy human individuals. The method was immunoSEQ multiplex PCR; TCRdb's version includes in-frame clones alone and lacks a portion of them. Of some 2.1 million clones in the sample, 85% to 95% were seen once. Positive CCR7 selection of CD45RO-negative cells yielded the naive CD8 cells, and terminally differentiated effector memory CD45RA+ cells were excluded. The specimen sequenced was naive CD8+ T cells sorted from blood. These receptors were collected from a man aged 18 to 35 in good health.

The V gene is TRBV4-2, the J gene TRBJ2-7; D is unresolved. CDR3 length equals 14 residues. Trimming cost V 4 bases and J 2 bases, with 12 bases left between them. The germline V gene encodes CDR1 LGHNA and CDR2 YNFKEQ. The CDR3 DNA sequence: TGTGCCAGCAGCCTCCGAGGTCAGGCCTACGAGCAGTACTTC. Translated: CASSLRGQAYEQYF.

This clone was picked up one time. Distinct nucleotide sequences in the sample also encode this CDR3. The CDR3 spells CASSLVGGAGTDTQYF. The CDR3 region has the DNA TGTGCCAGCAGCTTAGTAGGGGGGGCAGGTACAGATACGCAGTATTTT. The gene calls are TRBV11-2 and TRBJ2-3; maybe TRBD2 (7 bases). V shed 1 base and J shed 3 bases, with 14 bases lying between them. This CDR3 is 16 amino acids long. Per the germline V gene, CDR1 is SGHAT and CDR2 is FQNNGV.

In its sample, this clone was seen a few times. The chain couples TRBV11-3 to TRBJ2-7; unclear D gene. With 2 bases removed from V and 6 bases from J, the gap between germline ends came to 14 bases. The CDR3 consists of 14 residues. Germline values: CDR1 SGHNT, CDR2 YENEEA. The CDR3 nucleotides read TGTGCCAGCAGCTTAACCCCAGCAGCGCCCGAGCAGTACTTC. Amino acids: CASSLTPAAPEQYF.

The rearrangement uses TRBV4-1 and TRBJ2-3; the D is unclear. The V and J ends lost 5 bases and 0 bases respectively, with 15 bases between them. Germline V CDR1 and CDR2: MGHRA, YSYEKL. The CDR3 is 16 residues long. This CDR3 is CASSTPPLSSTDTQYF. CDR3 nucleotides: TGCGCCAGCAGCACCCCCCCTTTATCTAGCACAGATACGCAGTATTTT.

As concerns this clone: The same CDR3 also results from other DNA sequences found in this sample. Here the CDR3 reads CSALTGNEQFF. In DNA form, the CDR3 reads TGCAGTGCGTTAACAGGGAATGAGCAGTTCTTC. This chain joins TRBV20-1 and TRBJ2-1, with D possibly being TRBD1 (6 bases). The CDR3 totals 11 residues. Germline CDR1 DFQATT, CDR2 SNEGSKA (reference sequence). Deletions cut 6 bases from V and 7 bases from J, with 10 bases between.

The chain joins TRBV11-2 to TRBJ1-4, with D tentatively TRBD1 (5 bases). The CDR3 is made up of 13 amino acids. Germline CDR1 is SGHAT and CDR2 is FQNNGV. The ends were cut back, 5 bases at V and 7 bases at J, with 11 bases in the middle. CDR3 nucleotide sequence: TGTGCCAGCAGCCTGTGGGACTTTGAAAAACTGTTTTTT. Protein: CASSLWDFEKLFF.

J is TRBJ2-5 and V is TRBV7-8, with a weak D call TRBD2 (5 bases). Trimming took off 5 bases at V and 3 bases at J, with 16 bases between the two ends. CDR1 is SGHVS and CDR2 is FQNEAQ in the germline V gene. The CDR3 is 15 residues long. The CDR3 DNA reads TGTGCCAGCAGCCCCCGCCTGGACTCTAAAGAGACCCAGTACTTC. Translation gives CASSPRLDSKETQYF.

The chain carries TRBV10-3 and TRBJ2-2, with 9 bases fitting TRBD1. Germline CDR1 and CDR2: ENHRY and SYGVKD. Trimming removed 2 bases from V and 7 bases from J; junction bases left unmatched: 8. The CDR3 is 16 amino acids. In DNA, the CDR3 is TGTGCCATCAGTGAGCCGGACAGGGGAGGACACGGGGAGCTGTTTTTT. Protein: CAISEPDRGGHGELFF.

As regards this clone: The same CDR3 also results from other DNA sequences found in this sample. The J gene is TRBJ2-5, the V gene TRBV9; possible D gene TRBD2, 6 bases. Germline V gene data show CDR1 as SGDLS and CDR2 as YYNGEE. CDR3 length: 12 residues. Trimming removed 2 bases at V and 5 bases at J, with 7 bases between. The CDR3 DNA follows: TGTGCCAGCAGCGTTGGGGGGGAGACCCAGTACTTC. Amino acid sequence: CASSVGGETQYF.

In nucleotides, the CDR3 is TGTGCCAGCAGCGCGGACTCTAGCTCCTACAATGAGCAGTTCTTC. Translated, it gives CASSADSSSYNEQFF. The gene calls are TRBV7-6 and TRBJ2-1, with D tentatively TRBD2 (5 bases). Trimming cost V 5 bases and J 0 bases, with 11 bases left between them. Germline CDR1 SGHVS, CDR2 FNYEAQ. This CDR3 contains 15 residues.

The CDR3 nucleotides read TGTGCCAGCAGCCGAGGCGGTGGGAACACTGAAGCTTTCTTT. It yields the protein CASSRGGGNTEAFF. The rearrangement links TRBV27 to TRBJ1-1, with D unclear. Per germline, CDR1 MNHEY and CDR2 SMNVEV (reference sequence). The germline V and J ends were trimmed by 6 bases and 1 base, with 12 bases remaining between them. This CDR3 has 14 residues.

This chain connects TRBV13 to TRBJ2-3; 10 positions match TRBD2. J gave up 2 bases and V 2 bases, and 7 bases lay outside the gene matches. The V gene's germline CDR1 is PRHDT and CDR2 FYEKMQ (reference sequence). CDR3 length equals 17 residues. The CDR3 nucleotides read TGTGCCAGCAGCTTAAGGGGTAGCGGGGGGTCCACAGATACGCAGTATTTT. Translated, it gives CASSLRGSGGSTDTQYF. Drawing the rest from reference TRBV13 and TRBJ2-3, the complete variable domain is AAGVIQSPRHLIKEKRETATLKCYPIPRHDTVYWYQQGPGQDPQFLISFYEKMQSDKGSIPDRFSAQQFSDYHSELNMSSLELGDSALYFCASSLRGSGGSTDTQYFGPGTRLTVL.

V and J are TRBV19 and TRBJ2-2, with TRBD1 identical over 7 bases. Looked up from germline, CDR1 is LNHDA and CDR2 is SQIVND (reference sequence). The CDR3 has 14 amino acids. V dropped 3 bases and J dropped 3; count of bases not matched to a gene: 1. The CDR3 here is CASSIQGDTGELFF. CDR3 in DNA: TGTGCCAGTAGTATTCAGGGGGACACCGGGGAGCTGTTTTTT.

The V gene is TRBV4-3, the J gene TRBJ2-7; D is perhaps TRBD1 (6 bases). The CDR3 is 15 amino acids. Germline CDR1 and CDR2: LGHNA and YSLEER. V was shortened by 1 base and J by 2 bases, with 12 bases between the two germline ends. The CDR3 sequence: CASSQGQDPAYEQYF. Written as DNA, the CDR3 is TGCGCCAGCAGCCAAGGACAGGATCCAGCCTACGAGCAGTACTTC.

This clone was recorded only once. This chain connects TRBV6-6 to TRBJ2-3, with D maybe TRBD1 (5 bases). Between the trimmed V and J ends, which lost 2 bases and 5 bases, there was a span of 11 bases. The CDR3 is 14 amino acids. CDR1 and CDR2 from the germline V gene are MNHNY and SVGAGI (reference sequence). This chain's CDR3 is CASSYAEGEDTQYF. CDR3 DNA sequence: TGTGCCAGCAGTTACGCGGAAGGGGAAGATACGCAGTATTTT.

V gene TRBV19 combines with J gene TRBJ2-5, with no clear D. The germline V gene encodes CDR1 LNHDA and CDR2 SQIVND (reference sequence). V was trimmed by 5 bases and J by 3 bases, leaving 16 bases between them. This CDR3 has 15 amino acids. The CDR3: CASSPYLGGKETQYF. The DNA of the CDR3 is TGTGCCAGTAGTCCCTACCTCGGTGGTAAAGAGACCCAGTACTTC.

This sequence joins TRBV6-1 and TRBJ2-3; 8 bases agree with TRBD2. This CDR3 has 15 amino acids. CDR1 MNHNS and CDR2 SASEGT come from the germline V gene. V shed 7 bases and J 0 bases; nucleotides not matched to a gene: 6. The CDR3 region has the DNA TGTGCCAGCATAATTGTAGCGGGGAGCACAGATACGCAGTATTTT. As protein: CASIIVAGSTDTQYF.